This T cell receptor (beta chain) was obtained from a study of shared clonotypes between healthy human individuals. In the source study's methods: Owing to the provision of junction-only sequences devoid of quality scores by immunoSEQ, filtering differed. Measured with immunoSEQ multiplex PCR; TCRdb has only the in-frame clones, and not every one. V and J calls and clone size come straight from that table; D and trimming were deduced from the DNA. The data show roughly 480,000 clones, 79% seen once. A single count supports this clone. The sequence was obtained from a middle-aged woman in good health. Some clones in this sample may be carry-over from other donors' samples. The specimen was PBMCs.

The CDR3: CASSFGGGSYEQYF. The CDR3 DNA follows: TGTGCCAGCAGCTTTGGGGGGGGTTCCTACGAGCAGTACTTC. The rearrangement uses TRBV5-4 and TRBJ2-7; 7 bases are shared with TRBD2. Looked up from germline, CDR1 is SGHNT and CDR2 is YYREEE (reference sequence). The junction had 3 bases not matched to a gene; V was cut back by 2 bases and J by 1 base. This CDR3 contains 14 residues.